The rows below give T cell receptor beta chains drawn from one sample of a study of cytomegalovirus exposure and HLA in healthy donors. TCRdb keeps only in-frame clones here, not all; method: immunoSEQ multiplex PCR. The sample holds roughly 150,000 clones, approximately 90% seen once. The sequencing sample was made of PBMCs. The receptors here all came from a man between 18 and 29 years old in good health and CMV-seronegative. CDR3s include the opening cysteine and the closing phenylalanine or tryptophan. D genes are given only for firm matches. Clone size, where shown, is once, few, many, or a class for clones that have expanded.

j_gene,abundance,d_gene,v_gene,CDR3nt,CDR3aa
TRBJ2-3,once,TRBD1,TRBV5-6,TGTGCCAGCAGCCCACCAGGGGGCGGTGGGGATACGCAGTATTTT,CASSPPGGGGDTQYF
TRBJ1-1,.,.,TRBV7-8,TGTGCCAGCAGCCAGGGGATAGCTGAAGCTTTCTTT,CASSQGIAEAFF
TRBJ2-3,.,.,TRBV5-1,TGCGCCAGCAGCTTGGTTGCCCTAGCAGCCCACACAGATACGCAGTATTTT,CASSLVALAAHTDTQYF
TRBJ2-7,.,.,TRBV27,TGTGCCAGCAGTTTCGCGGACAGCTCCTACGAGCAGTACTTC,CASSFADSSYEQYF
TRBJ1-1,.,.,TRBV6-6,TGTGCCAGCAGTTACAGAGAGGGTGAAGCTTTCTTT,CASSYREGEAFF
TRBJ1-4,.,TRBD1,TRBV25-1,TGTGCCAGCAGCCTACACGCCGGGACAGGGAATGAAAAACTGTTTTTT,CASSLHAGTGNEKLFF
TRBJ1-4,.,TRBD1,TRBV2,TGTGCCAGCAGCGTAACAGGGGGCTCAAATGAAAAACTGTTTTTT,CASSVTGGSNEKLFF
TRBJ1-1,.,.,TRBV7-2,TGTGCCAGCAGCTTAACCGGGAACACTGAAGCTTTCTTT,CASSLTGNTEAFF
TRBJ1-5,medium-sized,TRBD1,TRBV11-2,TGTGCCAGCAGCCGCAATGACAGGGGAGGGGGCAATCAGCCCCAGCATTTT,CASSRNDRGGGNQPQHF
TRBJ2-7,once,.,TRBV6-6,TGTGCCAGCAGTTACTCAATCGGGGGAAGGAACGAGCAGTACTTC,CASSYSIGGRNEQYF
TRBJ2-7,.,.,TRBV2,TGTGCCAGCAGTGAGCCGGGTAAAAACTACGAGCAGTACTTC,CASSEPGKNYEQYF
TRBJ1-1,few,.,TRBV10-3,TGTGCCATCAGTGAGAGACCCACGGGGACTGAAGCTTTCTTT,CAISERPTGTEAFF
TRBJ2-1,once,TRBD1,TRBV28,TGTGCCTATTCCCCGGGACAGGGGGCACAGGAGCAGTTCTTC,CAYSPGQGAQEQFF
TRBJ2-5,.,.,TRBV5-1,TGCGCCAGCAGCTTGGGATCCGGAGAGACCCAGTACTTC,CASSLGSGETQYF
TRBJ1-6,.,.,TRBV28,TGTGCCAGCAGCGGGGTTTGGAATTCACCCCTCCACTTT,CASSGVWNSPLHF
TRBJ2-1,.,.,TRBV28,TGTGCCAGCAGTTTATTTACGCTAAGCTCCTACAATGAGCAGTTCTTC,CASSLFTLSSYNEQFF
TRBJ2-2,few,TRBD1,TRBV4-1,TGCGCCAGCAGCCTACAGGGGGGAGGGGAGCTGTTTTTT,CASSLQGGGELFF
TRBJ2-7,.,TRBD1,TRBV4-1,TGCGCCAGCAGCCAAGCCCTCGGGACAGGGCTGAACGAGCAGTACTTC,CASSQALGTGLNEQYF
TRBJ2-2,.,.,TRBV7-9,TGTGCCAGCAGCTTAGTCGCTCTAGCGAGGGGTACCGGGGAGCTGTTTTTT,CASSLVALARGTGELFF
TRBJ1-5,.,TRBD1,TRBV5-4,TGTGCCAGCAGCCAGGGCGGGACAGGGATTCAGCCCCAGCATTTT,CASSQGGTGIQPQHF
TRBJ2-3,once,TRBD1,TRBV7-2,TGTGCCAGCAGCTTAAGCGGGACAGGGGCAGATACGCAGTATTTT,CASSLSGTGADTQYF
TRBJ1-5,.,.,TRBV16,TGTGCCAGCAGCCAAGGTGGCCGGCCCCAGCATTTT,CASSQGGRPQHF
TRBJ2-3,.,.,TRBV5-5,TGTGCCAGCAGCTTGGCCTTCCCCGATACGCAGTATTTT,CASSLAFPDTQYF
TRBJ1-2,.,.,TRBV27,TGTGCCAGCAGTTTTACGGGGGGCAATGGCTACACCTTC,CASSFTGGNGYTF
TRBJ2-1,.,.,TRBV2,TGTGCCAGCATGGCGGCCGTTTACAATGAGCAGTTCTTC,CASMAAVYNEQFF
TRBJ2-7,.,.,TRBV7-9,TGTGCCAGCAGCCTCGGGAGACAGCGCTACGAGCAGTACTTC,CASSLGRQRYEQYF
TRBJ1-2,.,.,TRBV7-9,TGTGCCAGCAGTCCCCAGGACAGCCGCTATGGCTACACCTTC,CASSPQDSRYGYTF
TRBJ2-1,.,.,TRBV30,TGTGCCTGGAGTGTACCTCAGGACCCTAGGGGTAATGAGCAGTTCTTC,CAWSVPQDPRGNEQFF
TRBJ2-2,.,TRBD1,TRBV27,TGTGCCAGCAGTTTTTCGGGACAGTTCGGGGCCGGGGAGCTGTTTTTT,CASSFSGQFGAGELFF
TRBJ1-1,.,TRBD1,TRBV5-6,TGTGCCAGCAGCTTCGGGACAGGGCCTGCTGAAGCTTTCTTT,CASSFGTGPAEAFF
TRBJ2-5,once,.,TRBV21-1,TGTGCCAGCAGCGGACGACAGGGCGAAGTACAAGAGACCCAGTACTTC,CASSGRQGEVQETQYF
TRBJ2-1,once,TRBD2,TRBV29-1,TGCAGCGTTGATGGACTAGCGGGAACAATCGGGGATGAGCAGTTCTTC,CSVDGLAGTIGDEQFF
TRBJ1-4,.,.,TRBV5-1,TGCGCCAGCAGCCAAGGGACTCCTCCCCTTGGAAAACTGTTTTTT,CASSQGTPPLGKLFF
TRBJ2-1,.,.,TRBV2,TGTGCCAGCAGTGATGGTAGCGGATACAATGAGCAGTTCTTC,CASSDGSGYNEQFF
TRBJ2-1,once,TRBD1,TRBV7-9,TGTGCCAGCAGCTTAGGACAGGGGGCGAGCAATGAGCAGTTCTTC,CASSLGQGASNEQFF
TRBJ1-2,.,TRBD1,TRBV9,TGTGCCAGCAGCCCCCGGGACAGTGCTAACTATGGCTACACCTTC,CASSPRDSANYGYTF